The present T cell receptor (beta chain) was sequenced within a study of blood T cell repertoires in COVID-19 (dated by TCRdb to about 2020). In terms of the full investigation: Samples from collaborators originated in the United States, Italy and Spain and spanned both the acute and convalescent phases of COVID-19. The samples were drawn from two sources: the first 160 participants of the ongoing ImmuneRACE study, and 1,254 subjects contributed by 6 global collaborators. The prospective study material was composed of cDNA or gDNA derived from T cells, B-cell-depleted T cells, or PBMCs. Deeply sampled blood TCRbeta repertoires from subjects exposed to, actively infected with, or recovered from COVID-19 were included in the dataset. The repertoires were released in a freely available public database meant as a resource for research on the immune response to SARS-CoV-2. Where available, HLA class I and class II types were obtained from metadata supplied by the sample provider rather than from assay-based typing. Sample metadata almost always included a de-identified subject ID, COVID-19 status, age in years and sex.

The immunoSEQ Assay, a bias-controlled multiplex PCR, was used to amplify TCRbeta CDR3 regions from genomic DNA. The source study handled its data this way. The number of nucleated cells in each sample was estimated from the amplification of reference gene primers within the assay. To quantify the absolute abundance of each unique TCRbeta CDR3 rearrangement, sequence reads were collapsed and filtered. For each sample, productive Simpson clonality was calculated as the square root of Simpson's diversity index across productive rearrangements. TCRdb's version of the immuneACCESS table is confined to in-frame rearrangements and falls short of the full clone set. An unresolved V gene accounts for under half of the shortfall where checked; the remainder is of unknown origin. V, J and clone size are taken as reported in that table, and D and trimming were inferred from the DNA itself. Counted in this sample were about 160,000 clones; 82% of them appeared once. More than 9% of the sample is held by the ten biggest clonotypes.

Details on this clone: The antigen it binds to is not known. Base qualities are not provided; no much larger clone lies one nucleotide away.

Collaborating institutions collected whole blood in K2EDTA tubes following their own protocols. For TCRbeta analysis, collaborator samples were shipped as frozen whole blood, as isolated PBMCs, or as DNA extracted from either sample type. From V the trimming removes 4 bases and from J it removes 9 bases, while the gene matches leave 15 bases of the junction unaccounted for. The CDR3 sequence holds 16 residues, the cysteine and phenylalanine included. The sequence is cut down to CDR3 DNA, 48 bases in frame from base 1. CDR1 and CDR2, looked up from the germline V gene (reference sequence), are LGHDT and YNNKEL. Study-wide findings and limitations: Clinical and demographic metadata were provided uncurated, with the amount varying by source and participant.

The V and J segments used are TRBV3-1 (or the pseudogene TRBV3-2) and TRBJ2-1, with TRBD2 matching 7 junction bases. The sequenced material came from peripheral blood. The sequence came from a woman of 80 years or more with active or convalescent COVID-19. The CDR3 has the sequence CASSPLGSGNRREQFF. The DNA sequence is TGTGCCAGCAGCCCCCTTGGGAGCGGGAACCGCCGTGAGCAGTTCTTC.